This is a list of T cell receptor beta chains from one sample in a study of lymphopenia after photon versus proton radiotherapy. TCRdb's table, derived via immunoSEQ multiplex PCR, lists solely in-frame clones and lacks some. The sample consists of 20,000 to 25,000 clones, over 90% of them appearing once. Sequencing was performed on peripheral blood, taken from a patient treated with proton-based radiotherapy. Source of these receptors: a woman aged 70-85 years with pancreatic cancer. Some clones in this sample may be carry-over from other donors' samples. The conserved cysteine and the conserved F or W are not part of the CDR3 here.

j_gene: TRBJ1-4
v_gene: TRBV2
CDR3aa: ASNWGNEKLF

j_gene: TRBJ2-5
v_gene: TRBV28
CDR3aa: ASSPPRAPSGFGETQY

j_gene: TRBJ1-4
v_gene: TRBV18
CDR3aa: ASSPRSSGQAANEKLF

j_gene: TRBJ2-2
v_gene: TRBV7-2
CDR3aa: ASSFSRTNGELF

j_gene: TRBJ1-2
v_gene: TRBV10-1
CDR3aa: ASSDLAYGYT

j_gene: TRBJ2-2
v_gene: TRBV30
CDR3aa: AWAGNTGELF

j_gene: TRBJ2-7
v_gene: TRBV7-2
CDR3aa: ASSLGGTESEQY

j_gene: TRBJ2-3
v_gene: TRBV9
CDR3aa: ASSVADTQY

j_gene: TRBJ1-1
v_gene: TRBV28
CDR3aa: ASSGRLTEAF

j_gene: TRBJ2-3
v_gene: TRBV6-1
CDR3aa: ASSADQPGLSTDTQY

j_gene: TRBJ2-7
v_gene: TRBV11-2
CDR3aa: ASSPDRGGYEQY

j_gene: TRBJ2-7
v_gene: TRBV7-2
CDR3aa: ASTAGTGILGSYEQY

j_gene: TRBJ1-2
v_gene: TRBV29-1
CDR3aa: STGQTNYGYT

j_gene: TRBJ1-1
v_gene: TRBV6-6
CDR3aa: ASTSRRGRNTEAF

j_gene: TRBJ2-7
v_gene: TRBV28
CDR3aa: ASSNIRGDEQY

j_gene: TRBJ2-2
v_gene: TRBV19
CDR3aa: ASSTGQGNTGELF

j_gene: TRBJ2-5
v_gene: TRBV30
CDR3aa: AWSYGLAGGKTQY

j_gene: TRBJ2-5
v_gene: TRBV9
CDR3aa: ASSPNTGGRETQY

j_gene: TRBJ2-3
v_gene: TRBV19
CDR3aa: ASSTDRYTDTQY

j_gene: TRBJ2-1
v_gene: TRBV18
CDR3aa: ASSPAGQGVDEQF

j_gene: TRBJ2-7
v_gene: TRBV7-2
CDR3aa: ASSTRLAGAYEQY

j_gene: TRBJ2-7
v_gene: TRBV6-1
CDR3aa: ASSMDAQGLYEQY

j_gene: TRBJ2-7
v_gene: TRBV9
CDR3aa: ASSVGGLQTRGEQY

j_gene: TRBJ2-3
v_gene: TRBV5-1
CDR3aa: ASSLRGTSGTRTDTQY

j_gene: TRBJ1-1
v_gene: TRBV2
CDR3aa: ASRDRGVNTEAF